The TCR beta chain described here comes from a study of CD8+CD57+ T cells in acquired aplastic anemia. Study details: The study obtained an average of about 3.2 ug of DNA from sorted CD4+ and CD8+ cells.

This CDR3 is 16 amino acids long. CDR1 is MNHEY and CDR2 is SVGAGI in the germline V gene. The germline V and J ends were trimmed by 0 bases and 2 bases, with 14 bases remaining between them. This clonotype was recorded a few times. What it binds is unknown. Notes on the study in general: Between patients and controls, about 30 CD8+ CDR3 sequences were found in common.

CDR3 and TCR beta VDJ profiling relied on genomic DNA as the template. TCRdb redid the calling of the reads with MiXCR, one entry per CDR3 protein. In the table there are hundreds of thousands of distinct CDR3 sequences, around 33% of which are singletons. Individuals selected for sequencing had exhibited CD8+CD57+ cell expansion on flow cytometry. This sequence was found in a human donor with aplastic anemia. Sequencing used sorted CD4+, CD8+, or CD8+CD57+ T cells (not recorded which) from PBMCs. The chain carries TRBV6-5 and TRBJ2-7; no clear D gene. The CDR3 nucleotides are TGTGCCAGCAGTTACTCCTACAACGGACGAACCTACGAGCAGTACTTC. It codes for CASSYSYNGRTYEQYF.